The rows below give T cell receptor beta chains drawn from one sample of a study of cytomegalovirus exposure and HLA in healthy donors. Here immunoSEQ multiplex PCR was the method, and the copy in TCRdb shows in-frame clones only, minus some. The sample has under 100,000 clones; under 80% are singletons. Sequencing was carried out using PBMCs. The receptors were sampled from a human donor in good health. Both conserved end residues are part of each CDR3. The D gene is left open where the match is weak. Size is stated for part of the rows, as once, few or many counts, or as a class when the clone is expanded.

J gene	V gene	clone size	D gene	CDR3 protein	CDR3 DNA
TRBJ2-5	TRBV18	.	TRBD2	CASCPTTSGQETQYF	TGTGCCAGCTGTCCCACGACTAGCGGGCAAGAGACCCAGTACTTC
TRBJ2-7	TRBV5-1	.	.	CASSLTGNEQYF	TGCGCCAGCAGCTTAACAGGGAACGAGCAGTACTTC
TRBJ2-1	TRBV12-5	.	TRBD1	CASGPVGTEVRFF	TGTGCTAGTGGTCCAGTCGGGACAGAGGTACGGTTCTTC
TRBJ2-3	TRBV4-3	few	TRBD2	CASRKGLAGTDTQYF	TGCGCCAGCCGTAAGGGGCTAGCGGGCACAGATACGCAGTATTTT
TRBJ2-6	TRBV5-4	.	TRBD2	CASSLGAGLLGSGANVLTF	TGTGCCAGCAGCTTGGGAGCGGGACTCCTCGGTTCTGGGGCCAACGTCCTGACTTTC
TRBJ2-7	TRBV5-1	.	.	CASSEIPGHSYEQYF	TGCGCCAGCAGCGAGATACCGGGACACTCCTACGAGCAGTACTTC
TRBJ1-5	TRBV19	.	.	CASSQVPGNQPQHF	TGTGCCAGTAGCCAAGTCCCCGGGAATCAGCCCCAGCATTTT
TRBJ2-3	TRBV6-1	.	.	CASSDYAGKTDTQYF	TGTGCCAGCAGTGATTATGCGGGAAAAACAGATACGCAGTATTTT
TRBJ2-7	TRBV7-6	.	TRBD1	CASSYTGGYEQYF	TGTGCCAGCAGCTATACAGGGGGCTACGAGCAGTACTTC
TRBJ2-5	TRBV29-1	.	.	CSSQGRVGETQYF	TGCAGCTCCCAGGGGCGGGTTGGGGAGACCCAGTACTTC
TRBJ1-6	TRBV2	.	TRBD1	CASSEGQGNSPLHF	TGTGCCAGCAGTGAAGGACAGGGAAATTCACCCCTCCACTTT
TRBJ2-1	TRBV5-1	.	.	CASSTDSQTYNEQFF	TGCGCCAGCTCCACGGACAGCCAAACCTACAATGAGCAGTTCTTC
TRBJ1-1	TRBV28	.	.	CASHGQLEAFF	TGTGCCAGCCACGGACAGCTTGAAGCTTTCTTT
TRBJ2-7	TRBV19	.	TRBD2	CASSPAGSGRKYEQYF	TGTGCCAGTAGTCCAGCGGGTAGCGGGAGAAAGTACGAGCAGTACTTC
TRBJ2-2	TRBV5-4	few	TRBD2	CASSGPGGAIAGELFF	TGTGCCAGCAGCGGGCCCGGGGGGGCGATTGCCGGGGAGCTGTTTTTT
TRBJ2-7	TRBV30	once	.	CAWSVRGFHEQYF	TGTGCCTGGAGTGTACGAGGGTTCCACGAGCAGTACTTC
TRBJ1-2	TRBV19	.	TRBD1	CASSKDRGNYGYTF	TGTGCCAGTAGCAAGGACAGGGGGAACTATGGCTACACCTTC
TRBJ1-4	TRBV27	.	.	CASSLIGVSEKLFF	TGTGCCAGCAGTTTAATAGGGGTATCGGAAAAACTGTTTTTT
TRBJ2-7	TRBV27	.	.	CAGHSEQYF	TGTGCCGGACATTCCGAGCAGTACTTC
TRBJ2-7	TRBV2	few	.	CASSEALRRDEQYF	TGTGCCAGCAGTGAAGCGCTTCGCCGGGACGAGCAGTACTTC
TRBJ2-5	TRBV30	once	TRBD2	CAWSAVAGPQETQYF	TGTGCCTGGAGTGCGGTAGCGGGACCCCAAGAGACCCAGTACTTC
TRBJ1-4	TRBV6-6	.	.	CASSYSPGARSEKLFF	TGTGCCAGCAGTTACTCGCCAGGGGCGAGGAGTGAAAAACTGTTTTTT
TRBJ2-1	TRBV10-3	once	TRBD2	CAISNHPGLAGVPYNEQFF	TGTGCCATCAGTAATCACCCGGGACTAGCGGGAGTACCCTACAATGAGCAGTTCTTC
TRBJ2-6	TRBV6-6	.	TRBD1	CASSPPGTAGANVLTF	TGTGCCAGCAGTCCGCCCGGGACAGCTGGGGCCAACGTCCTGACTTTC
TRBJ2-3	TRBV5-4	.	.	CASSLKLDPGRTTTDTQYF	TGTGCCAGCAGCTTGAAGCTCGATCCGGGTCGCACCACCACAGATACGCAGTATTTT
TRBJ2-5	TRBV6-5	.	TRBD1	CASSWGTGSGEQYF	TGTGCCAGCAGTTGGGGGACAGGGTCTGGGGAGCAGTACTTC
TRBJ1-2	TRBV30	.	TRBD1	CAWSSPGQGVSGYTF	TGTGCCTGGAGTTCTCCGGGACAGGGGGTCTCAGGCTACACCTTC
TRBJ2-1	TRBV6-5	once	TRBD1	CASSSYGQGEGNEQFF	TGTGCCAGCAGTTCCTACGGACAGGGGGAGGGCAATGAGCAGTTCTTC
TRBJ2-1	TRBV7-9	.	TRBD1	CASSLLSGDRVNEQFF	TGTGCCAGCAGCTTATTATCAGGGGACAGGGTTAATGAGCAGTTCTTC
TRBJ1-5	TRBV11-1	.	.	CASSLVARCRAVNQPQHF	TGTGCCAGCAGCTTAGTGGCCCGGTGCAGGGCCGTCAATCAGCCCCAGCATTTT
TRBJ2-5	TRBV11-2	.	.	CASSHLASQETQYF	TGTGCCAGCAGCCATTTGGCATCACAAGAGACCCAGTACTTC
TRBJ1-1	TRBV5-1	.	.	CASSFGPRNRAGTEAFF	TGCGCCAGCAGCTTTGGGCCCCGGAACAGGGCAGGCACTGAAGCTTTCTTT
TRBJ2-5	TRBV7-6	.	TRBD2	CASSSLGLAGGQETQYF	TGTGCCAGCAGCTCCCTGGGGCTAGCGGGGGGACAAGAGACCCAGTACTTC
TRBJ1-3	TRBV2	.	TRBD1	CASSVGQPLSGNTIYF	TGTGCCAGCAGCGTGGGACAGCCGCTCTCTGGAAACACCATATATTTT
TRBJ2-2	TRBV6-1	.	TRBD1	CASRDRGTGELFF	TGTGCCAGCAGGGACAGGGGCACCGGGGAGCTGTTTTTT
TRBJ1-6	TRBV19	.	.	CASSILGAPLHF	TGTGCCAGTAGTATTTTGGGAGCACCCCTCCACTTT
TRBJ2-1	TRBV29-1	.	TRBD2	CSAPYPSGIHNEQFF	TGCAGCGCCCCGTACCCTAGCGGGATTCACAATGAGCAGTTCTTC
TRBJ2-2	TRBV10-2	.	.	CASSGRGTGELFF	TGCGCCAGCAGTGGACGGGGCACCGGGGAGCTGTTTTTT
TRBJ2-7	TRBV4-3	.	TRBD2	CASSQEAGDPNEQYF	TGCGCCAGCAGCCAAGAAGCGGGAGATCCTAACGAGCAGTACTTC
TRBJ2-2	TRBV27	once	.	CASSLQGGTGELFF	TGTGCCAGCAGTCTTCAGGGGGGCACCGGGGAGCTGTTTTTT
TRBJ2-5	TRBV5-1	.	.	CASSPRGAAETQYF	TGCGCCAGCAGCCCCCGGGGGGCGGCAGAGACCCAGTACTTC
TRBJ1-2	TRBV29-1	once	.	CSVGTDTNYGYTF	TGCAGCGTTGGAACAGACACTAACTATGGCTACACCTTC
TRBJ2-1	TRBV18	.	TRBD2	CASSAGLAGNNEQFF	TGTGCCAGCTCTGCCGGACTAGCGGGTAACAATGAGCAGTTCTTC
TRBJ1-4	TRBV5-1	.	TRBD1	CASSLKGQGAWANEKLFF	TGCGCCAGCAGCTTGAAGGGACAGGGGGCTTGGGCTAATGAAAAACTGTTTTTT
TRBJ2-7	TRBV9	few	.	CASSGPLGGEQYF	TGTGCCAGCAGCGGACCCCTAGGTGGCGAGCAGTACTTC
TRBJ2-7	TRBV10-3	.	TRBD2	CAITPGTSRSYEQYF	TGTGCCATCACCCCCGGGACTAGCAGAAGCTACGAGCAGTACTTC
TRBJ2-1	TRBV5-6	.	.	CASSLGQGLRTKNNEQFF	TGTGCCAGCAGCTTGGGGCAGGGGTTGAGGACGAAAAACAATGAGCAGTTCTTC
TRBJ1-1	TRBV29-1	.	TRBD1	CSVEPGTGVVTEAFF	TGCAGCGTTGAGCCTGGGACAGGGGTCGTCACTGAAGCTTTCTTT
TRBJ1-4	TRBV20-1	.	.	CSARGAEKLFF	TGCAGTGCTAGGGGGGCGGAAAAACTGTTTTTT
TRBJ2-5	TRBV12-5	.	TRBD1	CASGLVPRTGGETQYF	TGTGCTAGTGGTTTGGTACCCCGGACAGGGGGGGAGACCCAGTACTTC
TRBJ2-7	TRBV19	.	TRBD2	CASSSIAGVAYEQYF	TGTGCCAGTAGTTCTATAGCGGGAGTCGCCTACGAGCAGTACTTC
TRBJ1-4	TRBV27	.	.	CASSFWAGNNEKLFF	TGTGCCAGCAGTTTCTGGGCAGGGAATAATGAAAAACTGTTTTTT
TRBJ1-2	TRBV5-1	.	TRBD1	CASSSRTGTEGYTF	TGCGCCAGCAGCTCGCGGACAGGGACGGAAGGCTACACCTTC
TRBJ2-7	TRBV27	.	.	CASSLVGVGAYEQYF	TGTGCCAGCAGTTTGGTGGGGGTGGGGGCGTACGAGCAGTACTTC
TRBJ1-4	TRBV19	.	.	CASSPPRWRRGNEKLFF	TGTGCCAGTAGTCCCCCCAGGTGGAGGAGGGGTAATGAAAAACTGTTTTTT
TRBJ1-4	TRBV19	.	.	CASTLTGFTNEKLFF	TGTGCCAGTACGCTTACGGGGTTCACTAATGAAAAACTGTTTTTT
TRBJ2-7	TRBV7-2	.	.	CASSLTGPLSEQYF	TGTGCCAGCAGCTTGACAGGCCCCCTCTCCGAGCAGTACTTC
TRBJ2-5	TRBV9	.	.	CASSVAGQETQYF	TGTGCCAGCAGCGTAGCGGGGCAAGAGACCCAGTACTTC